This T cell receptor beta chain is drawn from a study of shared clonotypes between healthy human individuals (dated by TCRdb to the early 2020s). Regarding the complete study: The cohort included three men and a couple of women between 18 and 49 years of age. To estimate repertoire size and how much clonotypes are shared between individuals, the study performed deep sequencing of blood TCR repertoires from roughly five healthy adults. To increase sequencing depth and limit assay-specific biases, TCR repertoire library preparation and sequencing were carried out by different laboratories using diverse techniques. Each donor's leukapheresis produced roughly between roughly 0.85 and 9.5 billion PBMCs. Per donor, three plates each were used for CD4 naive and CD4 memory, two for CD8 naive, and one for CD8 memory.

Using the deep immunoSEQ assay, TCR CDR3 regions were amplified from genomic DNA by multiplex PCR. Genomic DNA extracted from each cell subset was distributed evenly over all wells of several immunoSEQ 96-well plates, and each plate served as one replicate. Each replicate PCR for sorted subsets received around 210 ng genomic DNA, equal to roughly 33,000 T cell genomes. Purified libraries were measured with a Qubit 3.0 fluorometer, size-checked on a Bioanalyzer 2100, and measured again with the KAPA Library Quantification kit. A separate single-read 150-cycle Illumina NextSeq 550 flow cell was used to sequence each immunoSEQ 96-well plate. For the original study's pipeline: Because the immunoSEQ output held only junctional sequences and lacked quality scores, the filtering could not match the filtering applied to full-length reads. Sequences were annotated with PyIR, a Python wrapper for IgBLAST v1.9, using IMGT germline references to assign V/J genes and CDR3. Any read was removed if the V/J assignment was weak (E-value above 1e-6), the CDR3 was missing, or the read contained stop codons, out-of-frame junctions, or ambiguous translated residues. V3J clonotypes were defined as sequences sharing an identical inferred V gene, J gene, and CDR3 amino acid sequence. Percentage overlap between repertoires was computed as shared unique clonotypes divided by the size of the smaller repertoire. Three approaches were used to assess repertoire richness: RTK rarefaction, the Chao1 estimator, and Recon v2.1 estimates of unobserved clonotypes. For all TCRbeta clonotypes obtained by the gDNA method from several donors, generation probabilities were computed with OLGA. As stored in TCRdb, this immuneACCESS dataset retains in-frame rearrangements with V and J assigned. A fraction of the clones does not appear; measured against another copy, unresolved V genes explain less than half of the discrepancy, and the remainder lacks a known reason. The V and J calls and the clone size are those of that table, but D and trimming were determined from the DNA. Present in this sample are fewer than 1.8 million clones, 98% of which were seen just once. The ten largest account for 0.36% of the sample.

Healthy HIV-negative adults with no recently reported acute infections or vaccinations were included as donors. Only Caucasian adults living in Nashville, Tennessee, USA were represented among the donors. Magnetic negative selection was used to enrich CD4+ T cells, after which naive cells were positively selected on CD45RA and the negative fraction became the memory subset. Blood was obtained by leukapheresis, after which PBMCs were separated by Ficoll-Histopaque density gradient centrifugation and cryopreserved in liquid nitrogen vapor phase. Analytical flow cytometry was used to check the purity and quantity of every magnetically sorted T cell population. Genomic DNA was isolated from every sorted fraction and measured by UV absorbance on a Nanodrop 2000c. On this clone itself: What antigen it recognizes has not been identified. No much larger clonotype is one base removed from it; base qualities were not supplied. Other DNA sequences in the sample encode the same CDR3.

Findings and caveats that apply to the study as a whole: Because the study included only a small number of donors, the genetic and exposure-history diversity represented was limited. Rarefaction of sorted-subset datasets indicated incomplete sequencing despite the large sequencing depth. Naive subsets generally had larger estimated clonotype richness than memory subsets did. Sharing across a few donors was observed for around 5% of naive CD4, about 3.2% of naive CD8, about 2.3% of memory CD4, and roughly 0.4% of memory CD8 clonotypes. Compared with non-shared clonotypes, clonotypes shared by all four sorted-subset donors had higher generation probabilities. Pairwise subsampling led to the expectation that sequencing depth would affect the degree of clonotype sharing among donors. Sampling was limited to blood, and TCR repertoires in tissue likely differ from TCR repertoires in blood.

This TCR derives from a man aged 25-40 years in good health. Sequenced: naive CD4+ T cells sorted from blood. In light of the paper, this sample's cell subset or site label describes: CD45RA+ positively selected.

The CDR3 region has the sequence CASSLVGADTQYF. The DNA reads TGTGCCAGCAGCTTAGTAGGTGCGGATACGCAGTATTTT. Here the chain combines TRBV11-2 and TRBJ2-3, with no reliable assignment of the D segment. The junction carries 8 bases between V and J, which are trimmed by 1 base and 6 bases respectively. The CDR3 runs 13 amino acids, cysteine and phenylalanine included. Of all the DNA, just the CDR3 is kept, 39 bases in frame from base 1. CDR1 is given as SGHAT and CDR2 as FQNNGV, both from the germline V gene.